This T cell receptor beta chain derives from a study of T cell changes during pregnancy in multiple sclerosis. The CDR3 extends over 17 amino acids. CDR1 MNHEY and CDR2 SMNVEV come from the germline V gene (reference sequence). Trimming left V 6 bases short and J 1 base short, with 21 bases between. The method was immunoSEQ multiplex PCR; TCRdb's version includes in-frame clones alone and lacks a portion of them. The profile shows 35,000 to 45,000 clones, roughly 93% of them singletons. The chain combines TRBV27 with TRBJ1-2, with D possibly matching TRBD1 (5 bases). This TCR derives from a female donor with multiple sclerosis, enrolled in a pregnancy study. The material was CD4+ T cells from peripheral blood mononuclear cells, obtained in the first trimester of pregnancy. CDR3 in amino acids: CASRRIEAGRDNYGYTF. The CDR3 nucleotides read TGTGCCAGCAGAAGGATTGAGGCGGGACGCGATAACTATGGCTACACCTTC.